This T cell receptor beta chain appears in the sequencing data of a study of regulatory T cells in long-lasting Graves disease. General study findings and limits: Small numbers of samples may have cut accuracy. Persistent cases favored TRBV28, TRBJ1-2 and TRBJ2-5.

The V and J ends lost 2 bases and 0 bases respectively, with 11 bases between them. This CDR3 contains 16 residues. The time point is: newly diagnosed GD, antithyroid drugs for less than 3 months. After RNA was extracted from PBMCs, the TCR library was made from it. In building TCR beta libraries, iRepertoire HTBI primers were used together with Arm-PCR of CDR3 regions. MiXCR, applied by TCRdb to the multiplex PCR reads, yields one record per CDR3 protein. The sample contains roughly 420,000 distinct CDR3 sequences, around 15% of which appear only once. As regards this clonotype: Antigen unknown.

The same sample was also studied in work on T cells in Graves' hyperthyroidism and ophthalmopathy. That work adds: Stable Graves' hyperthyroidism denoted no ophthalmopathy progression over 18 months. During a first-round RT-PCR of the TCR CDR3, the HTBI primer set was used.

The sample here was peripheral blood mononuclear cells (PBMCs), taken at new diagnosis, from a patient treated with antithyroid drugs. J is TRBJ2-1 and V is TRBV12-3 or TRBV12-4, with unresolved D. The sequence was collected from a woman aged 25 to 39 with Graves disease. CDR3: CASSLRNRSSYNEQFF. The DNA of the CDR3 is TGTGCCAGCAGTTTAAGAAACCGTAGCTCCTACAATGAGCAGTTCTTC.